One sample yielded the 17 T cell receptor beta chains listed below, sequenced in a study of blood T cell repertoires in COVID-19. Assay: immunoSEQ multiplex PCR; the TCRdb copy retains only in-frame clones and omits some. The repertoire holds around 700,000 clones, with around 90% as singletons. The material sequenced was peripheral blood. The source is a woman aged 18-35 years with acute or convalescent COVID-19.

The V gene is TRBV29-1, the J gene TRBJ1-2, with 9 bases fitting TRBD1. Germline V gene data show CDR1 as SQVTM and CDR2 as ANQGSEA. The CDR3 sequence is 13 residues long. With V trimmed by 6 bases and J by 4 bases, 6 bases remained unmatched. Here the CDR3 DNA reads TGCAGCGTGGGGGACAGGGATGTCTATGGCTACACCTTC. Translating gives CSVGDRDVYGYTF.

The chain recombines TRBV7-9 with TRBJ2-4; 7 bases are a match to TRBD2. With 5 bases clipped from V and 0 bases from J, the junction kept 13 bases outside the gene matches. The CDR3 runs to 18 residues. CDR1 SEHNR and CDR2 FQNEAQ come from the germline V gene (reference sequence). The DNA of the CDR3 is TGTGCCAGCAGCATATCCTTCCTTGGGGGGGTAGCCAAAAACATTCAGTACTTC. It encodes CASSISFLGGVAKNIQYF. Full variable domain (rest looked up from reference TRBV7-9 and TRBJ2-4): DTGVSQNPRHKITKRGQNVTFRCDPISEHNRLYWYRQTLGQGPEFLTYFQNEAQLEKSRLLSDRFSAERPKGSFSTLEIQRTEQGDSAMYLCASSISFLGGVAKNIQYFGAGTRLSVL.

This clone was seen only a few times. The J gene is TRBJ2-7, the V gene TRBV7-6, with TRBD2 identical over 12 bases. CDR1 is SGHVS and CDR2 is FNYEAQ in the germline V gene. Unmatched junction bases numbered 10, after V lost 3 bases and J lost 1 base. The CDR3 spans 18 residues. As DNA, the CDR3 is TGTGCCAGCAGCTTTTTCCCCCTAACTAGCGGGGGGTCCTACGAGCAGTACTTC. Its protein is CASSFFPLTSGGSYEQYF.

This clone was detected a few times. This CDR3 reads CASSQGGTDNEQFF. DNA for the CDR3: TGTGCCAGCAGCCAAGGTGGGACAGACAATGAGCAGTTCTTC. The chain couples TRBV3-1 (or the pseudogene TRBV3-2) to TRBJ2-1; TRBD1 agrees at 7 bases. CDR1 is LGHDT and CDR2 is YNNKEL in the germline V gene (reference sequence). J was trimmed by 5 bases and V by 1 base; bases with no gene match: 2. CDR3 length: 14 residues.

This chain uses TRBV3-1 (or the pseudogene TRBV3-2) with TRBJ2-3; 9 nucleotides align to TRBD2. The germline CDR1 and CDR2 sequences are LGHDT and YNNKEL (reference sequence). V trimming: 1 base; J trimming: 1 base; junction bases outside the gene matches: 12. This CDR3 region has 19 residues. The CDR3 region has the DNA TGTGCCAGCAGCCAAGCCCCCGGGGGACTAGCAAGAGGCACAGATACGCAGTATTTT. It yields the protein CASSQAPGGLARGTDTQYF.

The chain has TRBV4-1 and TRBJ2-3; perhaps TRBD2 as D (6 bases). The germline V gene encodes CDR1 MGHRA and CDR2 YSYEKL. The CDR3 spans 16 residues. The V and J ends lost 3 bases and 5 bases respectively, with 18 bases between them. CDR3 amino acids: CASSHGTPFFRDTQYF. For the CDR3, the DNA is TGCGCCAGCAGCCACGGGACTCCTTTTTTTCGAGATACGCAGTATTTT.

The chain uses TRBV29-1 and TRBJ2-1; TRBD2 matches 13 bases. CDR3 length equals 14 residues. Germline CDR1 SQVTM, CDR2 ANQGSEA. With 6 bases clipped from V and 9 bases from J, the junction kept 8 bases outside the gene matches. The CDR3 nucleotides are TGCAGCGTACGGACTAGCGGGGGCTTTGGTGAGCAGTTCTTC. The encoded protein is CSVRTSGGFGEQFF.

CDR3 protein: CASSYGDRDEAFF. Written as DNA, the CDR3 is TGTGCCAGCAGTTACGGGGACAGGGACGAAGCTTTCTTT. J is TRBJ1-1 and V is TRBV6-5, with 9 nucleotides matching TRBD1. The length of the CDR3 is 13 residues. V dropped 2 bases and J dropped 8; count of bases not matched to a gene: 3. CDR1 MNHEY and CDR2 SVGAGI come from the germline V gene.

The rearrangement joins TRBV11-3 to TRBJ2-1; 7 nucleotides align to TRBD1. J was trimmed by 8 bases and V by 5 bases; bases with no gene match: 6. The CDR3 spans 13 residues. Germline V CDR1 and CDR2: SGHNT, YENEEA. Written as DNA, the CDR3 is TGTGCCAGCAGCGACTACAGGGGCCATGAGCAGTTCTTC. It translates to CASSDYRGHEQFF.

The chain joins TRBV7-9 to TRBJ2-7; 11 positions agree with TRBD1. The CDR3 runs 14 residues. J gave up 6 bases and V 3 bases, and 4 bases lay outside the gene matches. Germline assignment: CDR1 SEHNR and CDR2 FQNEAQ (reference sequence). The CDR3, as DNA: TGTGCCAGCAGCTTCGGACAGGGGGCTAGCGAGCAGTACTTC. This encodes CASSFGQGASEQYF.

The count of this clone is one. A read error is possible here, since a much larger clone lies one base away. The CDR3 DNA follows: TGTGCCAGCAGTTTGCAGGAGAACACTGAAGCTTTCTTT. Its protein is CASSLQENTEAFF. The chain couples TRBV27 to TRBJ1-1; D uncertain. The CDR3 consists of 13 residues. Germline V lookup: CDR1 MNHEY, CDR2 SMNVEV (reference sequence). V lost 3 bases to trimming and J lost 1 base, with 6 bases between them.

This clone was observed a few times. The chain is built from TRBV6-5 and TRBJ2-1; 7 positions agree with TRBD2. With 7 bases clipped from V and 8 bases from J, the junction kept 14 bases outside the gene matches. The CDR3 has 15 residues. CDR1 MNHEY and CDR2 SVGAGI come from the germline V gene. The CDR3 DNA reads as TGTGCCAGCATCCCACGGGGAGGGTCGGGGGATGAGCAGTTCTTC. Protein: CASIPRGGSGDEQFF.

V gene TRBV25-1 combines with J gene TRBJ1-2, with D perhaps matching TRBD1 (5 bases). Trimming took off 1 base at V and 4 bases at J, with 13 bases between the two ends. The CDR3 loop spans 15 amino acids. Per the germline V gene, CDR1 is MGHDK and CDR2 is SYGVNS. CDR3 residues: CASSEWEGRGYGYTF. For the CDR3, the DNA is TGTGCCAGCAGTGAATGGGAAGGAAGGGGCTATGGCTACACCTTC.

The J gene is TRBJ1-1, the V gene TRBV3-1 (or the pseudogene TRBV3-2), with 7 bases that match TRBD1. From germline, CDR1 is LGHDT and CDR2 YNNKEL (reference sequence). The CDR3 extends over 15 amino acids. J gave up 2 bases and V 5 bases, and 8 bases lay outside the gene matches. CDR3 protein: CASSSQGQLNTEAFF. In nucleotides, the CDR3 is TGTGCCAGCAGCTCCCAGGGACAGCTAAACACTGAAGCTTTCTTT.

This chain's CDR3 is CASSPGTPGNTIYF. CDR3 in DNA: TGTGCCAGCAGCCCCGGGACACCCGGAAACACCATATATTTT. This sequence joins TRBV7-4 and TRBJ1-3; the D gene is possibly TRBD1 (6 bases). The CDR3 runs to 14 residues. V gave up 5 bases and J gave up 4 bases, with 12 bases separating them. CDR1 and CDR2 from the germline V gene are SGHVT and SQSDAQ.

The chain combines TRBV5-1 with TRBJ1-1; D may be TRBD1 (5 bases). The V end was cut by 3 bases, the J end by 6 bases, with 12 bases between. The CDR3 contains 13 residues. Germline values: CDR1 SGHRS, CDR2 YFSETQ. The CDR3 DNA follows: TGCGCCAGCAGCTACTTACAGGAGCCTGAAGCTTTCTTT. Its translation: CASSYLQEPEAFF.

This rearrangement joins TRBV29-1 to TRBJ1-4; TRBD1 matches at 8 bases. V was pared by 4 bases and J by 3 bases, with 7 bases of the junction left unmatched. This CDR3 is built from 15 residues. Germline CDR1 SQVTM, CDR2 ANQGSEA. CDR3 sequence: CSVGRDRGPNEKLFF. The CDR3 region has the DNA TGCAGCGTTGGCCGAGACAGGGGACCTAATGAAAAACTGTTTTTT.